What follows describes a single T cell receptor (beta chain). Its antigen is not yet known. Base quality data are lacking; no much larger clone is found one base away. These data are taken from a study of T cells in Graves' hyperthyroidism and ophthalmopathy (dated by TCRdb to the late 2010s). Regarding the study in general: Peripheral blood samples were taken at the time of initial diagnosis, prior to any treatment. To identify distinguishing TCR V-J signatures, a discovery cohort of about 95 patients was used, comprising roughly 45 with Graves' ophthalmopathy and around 60 with stable Graves' hyperthyroidism. An independent validation cohort of around 19 hyperthyroidism patients and 15 or so patients who later progressed to ophthalmopathy tested prospective prediction of ophthalmopathy. The 100 or so discovery patients were divided at random into training and test sets in a 7:3 ratio. In addition, the study compared T-cell repertoires in thyroid tissue and in blood from several Graves' hyperthyroidism patients. Once sampling was done, hyperthyroidism patients were given methimazole at a starting dose of 30 mg daily, whereas ophthalmopathy patients were given high-dose intravenous methylprednisolone. According to the paper, TCR Vbeta CDR3 sequencing was carried out on 135 peripheral blood samples, which came from approximately 41 ophthalmopathy, 75 or so hyperthyroidism and roughly 17 progressor patients.

Stable Graves' hyperthyroidism was defined as no progression to ophthalmopathy during 18 months of follow-up. Hyperthyroidism patients were newly diagnosed, with disease duration under 2 months, and aged 18 to 65 years. Exclusion was applied to patients with uncontrolled infections, other autoimmune diseases, pregnancy or lactation. Diagnoses relied on clinical symptoms, serum thyroxine and TRAb, thyroid ultrasound and orbital computed tomography. Ficoll-Paque density gradient centrifugation was used to isolate PBMCs from around 10 ml of fresh peripheral blood. Trizol reagent was used to extract total RNA, and RNA quality was then checked on an Agilent 2100 Bioanalyzer. The TCR beta CDR3 regions were amplified from RNA transcripts. For the first round of RT-PCR on the TCR CDR3, the HTBI primer set was used together with the Qiagen OneStep RT-PCR kit. A second multiplex PCR round built the libraries, followed by size selection and purification. Paired-end sequencing of the libraries was performed with 100 bp reads on an Illumina HiSeq2000. The study's processing was this. Raw data were processed with SOAPnuke, discarding reads with adapters, uncalled bases, mean Phred below 15, or no exact constant-primer or identifier match. COPE v1.2.5 was used to merge high-quality paired reads, and clonotypes were defined as unique nucleotide sequences. MiTCR v1.1 was used to align clonotypes to the IMGT TRBV, TRBD and TRBJ reference segments. Analysis was restricted to V-J combinations with a frequency above 0.0001, which covered about 99% of repertoires. The TCS score was defined as the ratio of F50 (clonal expansion) to E x V (chaos), calculated using BLOSUM62-based TCRdist between CDR3 peptides within each V-J. Welch's t-statistics and random forest reduced fewer than 550 V-J features to 13, which were used in a naive Bayes classifier (R e1071). TCRdb reprocessed the public reads (quality trimming at Q25 with fastp, clone calling with MiXCR) and kept in-frame beta chains. CDR3 protein duplicates are merged, each entry listing the most common genes and DNA. V and J calls and clone size were set by TCRdb, not the authors. Present in this sample are about 500,000 distinct CDR3 sequences, under 15% of which were seen just once. Around a sixth of the sample goes to the ten largest clones.

What the study reported, not specific to this receptor: Ophthalmopathy was separated from stable hyperthyroidism by a 13 V-J signature model, with approximately 85% sensitivity and approximately 81% specificity obtained in cross-validation and 80%/75% obtained in testing. Most expanded thyroid clonotypes (frequency above 0.001) were also detected in blood, suggesting blood repertoires may reflect thyroid immune responses. No statistical method was used to fix the sample size in advance, and group allocation was not hidden from the investigators. In validation, the model predicted progression to ophthalmopathy a median of around six months before onset, with roughly 70% sensitivity and about 72% specificity.

CDR1 and CDR2, looked up from the germline V gene (reference sequence), are LNHNV and YYDKDF. Including cysteine and phenylalanine, the CDR3 has 17 amino acids. CDR3 DNA only is kept here, 51 bases in frame from base 1. Deletion took 1 base off V and 4 bases off J, with a span of 17 bases between the germline ends. The source is a woman aged 18-29 years with Graves' hyperthyroidism. Here the chain combines TRBV15 and TRBJ2-1, with the D gene uncertain. Sequenced material: blood. Here the CDR3 is given as CATSRVGFWRIYNEQFF. The DNA reads TGTGCCACCAGCAGAGTGGGGTTTTGGCGGATATACAATGAGCAGTTCTTC.